This TCR beta chain originates from a study of T cells in Graves' hyperthyroidism and ophthalmopathy. Broader study findings: Within blood appeared most thyroid clonotypes that had expanded above 0.001. A model of 13 V-J pairs discriminated ophthalmopathy from stable hyperthyroidism. With a median lead of 6.5 months before onset, the model predicted ophthalmopathy.

Amplification of TCR beta CDR3 regions used RNA as the template. Carried out on the TCR CDR3, a first-round RT-PCR used the HTBI primer set. TCRdb passed the multiplex PCR reads through MiXCR, listing each CDR3 protein once. This table holds roughly 400,000 distinct CDR3 sequences, more than 20% found once. The V and J ends lost 1 base and 7 bases respectively, with 20 bases between them. CDR1 and CDR2 (germline): LGHNA, YNFKEQ. The CDR3 has 17 residues. Aged 18 to 65, the patients had hyperthyroidism that was newly diagnosed and had lasted under 2 months. Worth noting for this clonotype: The antigen remains unidentified.

The sequencing sample was made of blood. The TCR comes from a man aged 50-59 years with Graves' hyperthyroidism. The V call is TRBV4-2, the J call TRBJ2-1; the D gene is possibly TRBD1 (6 bases). This CDR3 reads CASSQVTRGGYTNEQFF. The CDR3 nucleotides are TGTGCCAGCAGCCAAGTAACCCGAGGGGGATATACTAATGAGCAGTTCTTC.